The text below deals with one T cell receptor (beta chain). The antigen this receptor binds is unknown. No base qualities exist here, and no much larger clone lies one base off it. Donors were healthy HIV-negative adults with no recently reported acute infections or vaccinations. All donors were Caucasian adults living in Nashville, Tennessee, USA. CD4+ T cells were enriched through magnetic negative selection, after which naive cells were positively selected on CD45RA and the remaining negative fraction served as the memory subset. Blood was collected by leukapheresis, and PBMCs were isolated by Ficoll-Histopaque density gradient centrifugation and then cryopreserved in liquid nitrogen vapor phase. Purity and quantity of every magnetically sorted T cell population were checked by analytical flow cytometry. Genomic DNA was isolated from every sorted fraction and measured by UV absorbance on a Nanodrop 2000c.

The sample comes from a study of shared clonotypes between healthy human individuals (dated by TCRdb to between 2020 and 2021). Study-level background: Three men and two women, aged 18 to 49 years, made up the cohort. For each donor, CD4 naive and CD4 memory were each run on three plates, CD8 naive on two plates, and CD8 memory on one plate. Blood TCR repertoires of about five healthy adults were deeply sequenced to estimate repertoire size and the extent of clonotype sharing between individuals. Leukapheresis yielded between about 0.8 and 8.9 billion PBMCs per donor. Different laboratories and diverse techniques were used to prepare libraries and sequence TCR repertoires, to increase sequencing depth and limit assay-specific biases.

Here is what the overall study found, with its caveats: Naive subsets generally had larger estimated clonotype richness than memory subsets did. The genetic and exposure-history diversity represented was limited by the small number of donors. Sampling was restricted to blood, and TCR repertoires in tissues likely differ from the TCR repertoires found in blood. Based on pairwise subsampling, the degree of clonotype sharing among donors was expected to be affected by sequencing depth. Sharing across a few donors was observed for about 5% of naive CD4, about 3.2% of naive CD8, 2% to 2.5% of memory CD4, and around 0.4% of memory CD8 clonotypes. Clonotypes shared by all four sorted-subset donors showed higher generation probabilities than non-shared clonotypes. Rarefaction of sorted-subset datasets indicated incomplete sequencing despite the large sequencing depth.

TCR CDR3 regions were amplified from genomic DNA by multiplex PCR using the deep immunoSEQ assay. For each cell subset, the extracted genomic DNA was distributed evenly across all wells of several immunoSEQ 96-well plates, and each plate served as one replicate. For sorted subsets, 200 to 250 ng of genomic DNA, equivalent to tens of thousands of T cell genomes, went into each replicate PCR. The purified libraries were quantified using a Qubit 3.0 fluorometer, sized with a Bioanalyzer 2100, and then quantified again using the KAPA Library Quantification kit. A separate single-read 150-cycle Illumina NextSeq 550 flow cell was used to sequence each immunoSEQ 96-well plate. For the original study's pipeline: Because the immunoSEQ output included only junctional sequences and no quality scores, the filtering could not be the same as the filtering used for full-length reads. Sequences were annotated with PyIR, a Python wrapper for IgBLAST v1.9, using IMGT germline references to assign V/J genes and CDR3. Any read was removed if the V/J assignment was weak (E-value above 1e-6), the CDR3 was missing, or the read contained stop codons, out-of-frame junctions, or ambiguous translated residues. V3J clonotypes were defined as sequences sharing the same inferred V gene, J gene, and CDR3 amino acid sequence. Percentage overlap between repertoires was calculated by dividing the number of shared unique clonotypes by the size of the smaller repertoire. Repertoire richness was assessed with RTK rarefaction, the Chao1 estimator, and Recon v2.1 estimates of unobserved clonotypes. Generation probabilities were computed with OLGA for all TCRbeta clonotypes obtained by the gDNA method from four donors. Entries here come from immuneACCESS through TCRdb and include only in-frame sequences with V and J called. Some clones fail to appear in such tables; in the studies checked, an unresolved V gene covers under half of the shortfall, and the cause of the remainder is unknown. That table supplies the V and J calls and clone size; D and trimming were determined from the DNA. Within this sample are approximately 1.5 million clones, with around 98.5% of them counted one time only. About 0.34% of the sample is held by the ten biggest clonotypes.

The source of this sequence is a man aged 25 to 45 in good health. The sequenced material came from naive CD4+ T cells sorted from blood. In light of the paper, this sample's cell subset or site label describes: CD45RA+ positively selected.

CDR3 reads: CASSFRPYNEKLFF. The DNA reads TGTGCCAGCAGTTTCCGGCCGTATAATGAAAAACTGTTTTTT. The rearranged segments are TRBV27 and TRBJ1-4, with an unclear D gene assignment. V is pared back by 3 bases and J by 4 bases, with 9 bases lying between the germline termini. The CDR3 runs 14 amino acids, cysteine and phenylalanine included. Of all the DNA, just the CDR3 is kept, 42 bases in frame from base 1. The germline V gene (reference sequence) supplies CDR1 MNHEY and CDR2 SMNVEV.